These 9 T cell receptor beta chains were all obtained from the same sample, sequenced in a study of CD8 T cells in ankylosing spondylitis. Study observations and caveats: Seven to nine highly homologous variants formed a TCR beta motif that appeared characteristic of ankylosing spondylitis blood.

Each CDR3 protein is one row after TCRdb ran MiXCR on the 5' RACE reads. The table includes 470,000 or so distinct CDR3 sequences, 25% to 30% detected once. The antigens of these receptors remain unknown. Sequencing input: blood, either unsorted or a sorted T cell fraction (not recorded which). These receptors came from a male donor with ankylosing spondylitis.

The chain has TRBV11-2 and TRBJ1-2; D is unclear. The V and J ends lost 6 bases and 8 bases respectively, with 10 bases between them. The CDR3 runs to 11 residues. Germline CDR1 and CDR2: SGHAT and FQNNGV. The DNA for the CDR3 is TGTGCCAGCAGTCCCCCAGGCGGCTACACCTTC. As protein: CASSPPGGYTF.

This chain links TRBV11-2 with TRBJ2-1; D might be TRBD1 (5 bases). Trimming shortened V by 0 bases and J by 8 bases, and 14 bases separated the two germline ends. CDR1 and CDR2 (germline): SGHAT, FQNNGV. The CDR3 sequence is 15 residues long. The CDR3 loop is CASSLDWGREDEQFF. Written as DNA, the CDR3 is TGTGCCAGCAGCTTAGATTGGGGCAGGGAAGATGAGCAGTTCTTC.

The rearrangement uses TRBV12-3 or TRBV12-4 and TRBJ2-2; 11 bases align to TRBD2. The CDR3 totals 16 residues. The V gene end was trimmed by 7 bases and the J gene end by 6 bases; junction bases not matched to a gene: 10. The CDR3 here is CASTLAGGLEAGELFF. DNA of the CDR3: TGTGCCAGCACCCTAGCGGGAGGTTTAGAGGCCGGGGAGCTGTTTTTT.

This clonotype was recorded at least ten times. The chain carries TRBV12-3 or TRBV12-4 and TRBJ2-5; TRBD2 matches at 13 bases. The CDR3 consists of 15 residues. After removal of 2 bases from V and 4 bases from J, the junction contained 1 base not matched to a gene. The CDR3 DNA sequence: TGTGCCAGCAGTTTACGACTAGCGGGAGGAGAGACCCAGTACTTC. Protein sequence: CASSLRLAGGETQYF.

The chain is built from TRBV20-1 and TRBJ2-7; D gene ambiguous. Looked up from germline, CDR1 is DFQATT and CDR2 is SNEGSKA (reference sequence). The CDR3 length is 11 residues. Trimming left V 5 bases short and J 1 base short, with 6 bases between. CDR3 nucleotides: TGCAGTGCTGGATCATCCTACGAGCAGTACGTC. This codes for CSAGSSYEQYV.

This clonotype was observed a handful of times. V gene TRBV12-3 or TRBV12-4 combines with J gene TRBJ1-3; D is perhaps TRBD1 (6 bases). V was trimmed by 3 bases and J by 7 bases, leaving 10 bases between them. This CDR3 has 13 residues. The CDR3 here is CASSFRTANTIYF. The CDR3 region has the DNA TGTGCCAGCAGTTTTAGGACAGCTAACACCATATATTTT.

The chain links TRBV29-1 to TRBJ2-1; D may be TRBD2 (5 bases). CDR3 length: 12 amino acids. The germline V and J ends were trimmed by 4 bases and 8 bases, with 12 bases remaining between them. Germline-derived CDR1 and CDR2 are SQVTM and ANQGSEA. The chain's CDR3 is CSVGGLWDEQFF. The CDR3 DNA reads as TGCAGCGTTGGCGGACTGTGGGATGAGCAGTTCTTC.

This clonotype was seen at least ten times. V is TRBV5-6 and J is TRBJ1-1, with D uncertain. Trimming left V 1 base short and J 10 bases short, with 14 bases between. The CDR3 has 13 residues. Germline values: CDR1 SGHDT, CDR2 YYEEEE. The CDR3: CASSLQRSEGAFF. CDR3 nucleotides: TGTGCCAGCAGCTTGCAACGGTCTGAGGGAGCTTTCTTT.

This chain uses TRBV12-3 or TRBV12-4 with TRBJ1-1, with D perhaps matching TRBD1 (5 bases). V lost 6 bases and J lost 4, with 12 bases in between. The CDR3 is 13 amino acids. CDR3 bases: TGTGCCAGCAGGCTGGGGGGATCCACTGAAGCTTTCTTT. Its protein product is CASRLGGSTEAFF.